Below, 15 T cell receptor beta chains from the same sample are listed, as sequenced in a study of shared clonotypes between healthy human individuals. Sequenced by immunoSEQ multiplex PCR; TCRdb stores in-frame clones only, minus some. The sample holds about 460,000 clones; more than 70% are singletons and the top ten take around 12%. The sample comprised PBMCs. The receptors derive from a woman between 40 and 55 years old in good health. Some clones in this sample may be carry-over from other donors' samples.

With regard to this clone: This likely stems from a read error, as it lies one base from a far larger clone. Other DNA sequences in the sample encode the same CDR3. The gene calls are TRBV29-1 and TRBJ1-4; no clear D. This CDR3 comprises 12 residues. Germline CDR1 SQVTM, CDR2 ANQGSEA. The CDR3 region has the DNA TGCAGCGCTGGAGAATCGGATGAAAAGCTGTTTTTT. Protein product: CSAGESDEKLFF.

This clone was counted ten times or more. This chain joins TRBV7-2 and TRBJ2-1, with 11 bases that match TRBD1. CDR1 is SGHTA and CDR2 is FQGNSA in the germline V gene. V gave up 5 bases and J gave up 7 bases; unmatched junction bases: 7. CDR3 length: 15 residues. CDR3 amino acids: CASSPGQGARNEQFF. The CDR3 coding sequence is TGTGCCAGCAGCCCCGGACAGGGGGCTAGAAATGAGCAGTTCTTC.

With respect to this clone: This sample also contains other DNA sequences that code for the same CDR3. The chain uses TRBV5-4 and TRBJ2-2; D gene uncertain. Deletions cut 4 bases from V and 2 bases from J, with 12 bases between. The CDR3 totals 15 residues. CDR1 and CDR2 from the germline V gene are SGHNT and YYREEE (reference sequence). This CDR3 is CASSQMGSNTGELFF. The CDR3 DNA follows: TGTGCCAGCAGCCAAATGGGTTCAAACACCGGGGAGCTGTTTTTT.

V is TRBV15 and J is TRBJ1-4; the D is unclear. CDR1 and CDR2 from the germline V gene are LNHNV and YYDKDF (reference sequence). Trimming removed 2 bases from V and 0 bases from J, with 10 bases in between. This CDR3 comprises 16 residues. The CDR3 DNA is TGTGCCACCAGCAGACAACGGACGGCAACTAATGAAAAACTGTTTTTT. Its protein is CATSRQRTATNEKLFF.

As concerns this clone: A far more abundant clone sits one base away, making this likely a read error. V usage is TRBV30 and J usage is TRBJ2-2; D is possibly TRBD2 (6 bases). Germline CDR1 reads GTSNPN; CDR2 reads SVGIG (reference sequence). The V end lost 8 bases, the J end lost 7 bases, and 20 bases lay between the germline ends. This CDR3 comprises 14 residues. CDR3 loop: CATESGMGGGELFF. CDR3 DNA: TGTGCCACGGAGAGTGGGATGGGAGGCGGGGAGCTGTTTTTT.

In regard to this clone: A far larger clone is only one base removed, so a read error is likely. The CDR3 DNA sequence: TGCGCCAGCGACGAACCCGTCAGGGGCAAGAACACTGAAGCTTTCTTT. Protein: CASDEPVRGKNTEAFF. The V and J genes are TRBV5-1 and TRBJ1-1, with D perhaps TRBD1 (6 bases). Germline lookup yields CDR1 SGHRS and CDR2 YFSETQ. This CDR3 has 16 amino acids. With 7 bases removed from V and 1 base from J, the gap between germline ends came to 20 bases.

This clone is a singleton in its sample. This chain links TRBV11-2 with TRBJ2-1; the match to TRBD2 covers 12 bases. The CDR3 totals 19 residues. V dropped 2 bases and J dropped 8; count of bases not matched to a gene: 16. Germline-derived CDR1 and CDR2 are SGHAT and FQNNGV. In nucleotides, the CDR3 is TGTGCCAGCAGCTTAACCGGGACTAGCGGGCCTATGGTGGGGGATGAGCAGTTCTTC. As protein: CASSLTGTSGPMVGDEQFF.

About this clone itself: Within the sample, other DNA sequences also encode this same CDR3. CDR3 amino acids: CSVAGSGANVLTF. Here the CDR3 DNA reads TGCAGCGTTGCTGGCTCTGGGGCCAACGTCCTGACTTTC. The V call is TRBV29-1, the J call TRBJ2-6; D is unclear. The germline V gene has CDR1 SQVTM and CDR2 ANQGSEA. Trimming took 4 bases from V and 0 from J, leaving 4 bases between them. The CDR3 covers 13 residues.

This rearrangement joins TRBV5-4 to TRBJ2-7; D is possibly TRBD1 (5 bases). Germline CDR1 reads SGHNT; CDR2 reads YYREEE (reference sequence). The CDR3 totals 13 residues. V was trimmed by 0 bases and J by 3 bases, leaving 7 bases between them. The CDR3, as DNA: TGTGCCAGCAGCTTGGTAGGGGACTACGAGCAGTACTTC. Amino acids: CASSLVGDYEQYF. The whole variable domain, filled in from reference TRBV5-4 and TRBJ2-7, reads ETGVTQSPTHLIKTRGQQVTLRCSSQSGHNTVSWYQQALGQGPQFIFQYYREEENGRGNFPPRFSGLQFPNYSSELNVNALELDDSALYLCASSLVGDYEQYFGPGTRLTVT.

This sequence joins TRBV9 and TRBJ2-5, with TRBD1 as a possible D gene (5 bases). The V gene's germline CDR1 is SGDLS and CDR2 YYNGEE. This CDR3 has 14 residues. The V gene lost 0 bases and the J gene lost 0 bases, with 6 bases spanning the gap. The CDR3 DNA reads as TGTGCCAGCAGCGTAGAGGGGTACCAAGAGACCCAGTACTTC. Residues: CASSVEGYQETQYF.

Concerning this clone: Other nucleotide sequences from this sample produce the same CDR3. This chain connects TRBV28 to TRBJ2-3; possibly TRBD2 for D (6 bases). Germline-derived CDR1 and CDR2 are MDHEN and SYDVKM. V was pared by 6 bases and J by 0 bases, with 10 bases between. The CDR3 is 14 residues long. This CDR3 reads CASRGGVSTDTQYF. DNA of the CDR3: TGTGCCAGCAGGGGCGGGGTTAGCACAGATACGCAGTATTTT.

The V and J genes are TRBV29-1 and TRBJ1-5; 9 bases fit TRBD1. Losses at the gene ends were 6 bases for V and 4 bases for J; bases not matched to a gene: 4. The CDR3 is made up of 13 amino acids. Germline V gene sequence: CDR1 SQVTM, CDR2 ANQGSEA. The CDR3 sequence: CSVSGTGNQPQHF. The CDR3 DNA reads as TGCAGCGTATCCGGGACAGGGAATCAGCCCCAGCATTTT.

The chain combines TRBV5-1 with TRBJ2-3, with 8 nucleotides matching TRBD1. This CDR3 is 13 amino acids long. The J segment lost 4 bases and the V segment lost 5 bases, leaving 3 bases of the junction unmatched. CDR1 and CDR2 (germline): SGHRS, YFSETQ. The CDR3 nucleotides read TGCGCCAGCAGGTCGGACAGGGCAGATACGCAGTATTTT. It translates to CASRSDRADTQYF.

This clone occurred once. This chain connects TRBV19 to TRBJ1-2; D gene uncertain. Trimming cost V 6 bases and J 4 bases, with 6 bases left between them. CDR1 LNHDA and CDR2 SQIVND come from the germline V gene (reference sequence). There are 11 residues in the CDR3. CDR3 DNA: TGTGCCAGTAGCCACAGCTATGGCTACACCTTC. It is translated as CASSHSYGYTF.

This rearrangement joins TRBV28 to TRBJ2-7; weak D call: TRBD2 (6 bases). Germline V lookup: CDR1 MDHEN, CDR2 SYDVKM. The ends were cut back, 4 bases at V and 2 bases at J, with 15 bases in the middle. The CDR3 runs to 15 residues. The CDR3 nucleotides are TGTGCCAGCAGTTCCCCCACGACGGGGGCCTACGAGCAGTACTTC. This gives the protein CASSSPTTGAYEQYF.